This is a list of T cell receptor beta chains from one sample in a study of OX40 agonist ivuxolimab in advanced cancers. Using immunoSEQ multiplex PCR, the repertoire was profiled, and TCRdb retains in-frame clones only, with some absent. Of 70,000 or so clones listed, roughly nine tenths are singletons. The material was CD4+ or CD8+ T cells sorted from blood, obtained in a trial of the OX40 agonist ivuxolimab. The receptors here all came from an adult with an advanced solid tumor such as melanoma, head and neck, liver or kidney cancer. Each CDR3 is given with its conserved first and last residue. D genes are given only for firm matches. The size of a clone is reported for some rows only, either as once, few or many, or as a class for expanded clones.

V	D	J	size	CDR3	DNA
TRBV19	-	TRBJ1-3	-	CASSINGYSGNTIYF	TGTGCCAGTAGTATAAACGGATACTCTGGAAACACCATATATTTT
TRBV28	-	TRBJ2-1	-	CASSLTGVPNEQFF	TGTGCCAGCAGTTTGACGGGAGTCCCCAATGAGCAGTTCTTC
TRBV5-1	TRBD2	TRBJ2-1	-	CASSLGSSGILNEQFF	TGCGCCAGCAGCTTGGGGTCGAGCGGGATCCTCAATGAGCAGTTCTTC
TRBV5-6	-	TRBJ2-5	few	CASSLAGGLGETQYF	TGTGCCAGCAGCTTGGCCGGGGGGCTCGGGGAGACCCAGTACTTC
TRBV28	-	TRBJ1-1	few	CASSLARYEAFF	TGTGCCAGCAGTTTAGCACGGTATGAAGCTTTCTTT
TRBV29-1	TRBD2	TRBJ2-5	-	CSVEKEGGETQYF	TGCAGCGTTGAGAAGGAGGGAGGGGAGACCCAGTACTTC
TRBV4-1	-	TRBJ2-1	-	CASSQDLLRASDEQFF	TGCGCCAGCAGCCAAGATTTGCTGCGAGCGTCAGATGAGCAGTTCTTC
TRBV6-6	TRBD2	TRBJ2-1	-	CASSPTSPFYNEQFF	TGTGCCAGCAGTCCGACTAGCCCCTTTTACAATGAGCAGTTCTTC
TRBV4-3	-	TRBJ2-1	-	CASSQDLAGSYNEQFF	TGCGCCAGCAGCCAAGACCTGGCAGGGTCCTACAATGAGCAGTTCTTC
TRBV5-6	TRBD2	TRBJ2-3	-	CASSLGGGEDTQYF	TGTGCCAGCAGCTTGGGCGGGGGGGAAGATACGCAGTATTTT
TRBV6-1	-	TRBJ2-1	-	CASSSGARSANEQFF	TGTGCCAGCAGCTCAGGGGCCAGAAGTGCCAATGAGCAGTTCTTC
TRBV7-6	-	TRBJ2-7	-	CASSLTLEAYEQYF	TGTGCCAGCAGCTTAACCCTCGAAGCCTACGAGCAGTACTTC
TRBV4-3	TRBD1	TRBJ2-7	-	CASSQDKGQGAYEQYF	TGCGCCAGCAGCCAAGATAAGGGACAGGGGGCCTACGAGCAGTACTTC
TRBV28	-	TRBJ2-2	-	CASTVVLGPLIGELFF	TGTGCCAGCACCGTAGTATTGGGGCCTTTGATCGGGGAGCTGTTTTTT
TRBV28	-	TRBJ2-2	-	CASKWGTGELFF	TGTGCCAGCAAGTGGGGGACCGGGGAGCTGTTTTTT
TRBV5-4	TRBD1	TRBJ1-2	once	CASSLGQGTGYGYTF	TGTGCCAGCAGCTTGGGACAGGGGACGGGGTATGGCTACACCTTC
TRBV7-9	-	TRBJ2-7	-	CASSLELPEQYF	TGTGCCAGCAGCTTAGAGCTCCCTGAGCAGTACTTC
TRBV5-1	TRBD2	TRBJ2-7	-	CASSLTGTSGSFQYF	TGCGCCAGCAGCTTGACCGGGACTAGCGGGAGTTTTCAGTACTTC
TRBV7-9	TRBD2	TRBJ2-3	-	CASTSGGLDTQYF	TGTGCCAGCACCTCGGGGGGTCTAGATACGCAGTATTTT
TRBV6-6	TRBD1	TRBJ2-7	-	CASSMIQGTYEQYF	TGTGCCAGCAGTATGATACAGGGGACCTACGAGCAGTACTTC
TRBV19	-	TRBJ2-2	-	CAARRGTNGELFF	TGTGCCGCGCGTCGGGGAACTAACGGGGAGCTGTTTTTT
TRBV5-6	-	TRBJ2-2	-	CASVAPPGELFF	TGTGCCAGCGTCGCCCCACCCGGGGAGCTGTTTTTT
TRBV18	-	TRBJ2-1	-	CASSPLAQTVAIDSYNEQFF	TGTGCCAGCTCACCGCTAGCCCAGACAGTTGCCATTGACTCCTACAATGAGCAGTTCTTC
TRBV21-1	-	TRBJ2-7	once	CASSRAGAQSPIKECGEQYF	TGTGCCAGCAGCAGGGCGGGGGCGCAATCCCCAATTAAAGAATGTGGCGAGCAGTACTTC
TRBV11-1	TRBD1	TRBJ2-5	-	CASSSTGGEETQYF	TGTGCCAGCAGCTCGACAGGGGGCGAAGAGACCCAGTACTTC
TRBV27	TRBD2	TRBJ2-1	-	CASRAGGNEQFF	TGTGCCAGCAGGGCGGGAGGTAATGAGCAGTTCTTC
TRBV9	-	TRBJ1-5	few	CASSVAGTIIEPQHF	TGTGCCAGCAGCGTAGCAGGGACAATCATTGAGCCCCAGCATTTT
TRBV4-1	TRBD1	TRBJ1-2	-	CASSLRQGDYGYTF	TGCGCCAGCAGCCTGCGACAGGGTGACTATGGCTACACCTTC
TRBV9	TRBD2	TRBJ2-1	once	CASSPGGNEQFF	TGTGCCAGCAGCCCGGGGGGCAATGAGCAGTTCTTC
TRBV7-3	-	TRBJ2-3	-	CASSLGSYADTDTQYF	TGTGCCAGCAGCTTAGGATCCTACGCCGACACAGATACGCAGTATTTT
TRBV9	-	TRBJ2-7	-	CASSASYGTYEQYF	TGTGCCAGCAGCGCAAGCTACGGAACCTACGAGCAGTACTTC
TRBV18	-	TRBJ1-3	-	CASSSYDSPVTGNTIYF	TGTGCCAGCTCATCGTATGACTCGCCGGTCACTGGAAACACCATATATTTT
TRBV9	TRBD2	TRBJ2-3	-	CASSVNPGRENGRRSDTQYF	TGTGCCAGCAGCGTAAACCCCGGGAGGGAAAACGGGAGAAGGTCAGATACGCAGTATTTT
TRBV9	-	TRBJ1-4	-	CASSPTSANEKLFF	TGTGCCAGCAGCCCTACGTCTGCTAATGAAAAACTGTTTTTT
TRBV29-1	-	TRBJ1-4	-	CSVWVTDSNEKLFF	TGCAGCGTATGGGTGACAGACTCTAATGAAAAACTGTTTTTT
TRBV7-8	-	TRBJ1-1	-	CASSLGEQIMNTEAFF	TGTGCCAGCAGCTTAGGGGAACAAATAATGAACACTGAAGCTTTCTTT
TRBV2	-	TRBJ2-7	-	CASRDFNSYEQYF	TGTGCCAGCAGGGACTTTAACTCCTACGAGCAGTACTTC
TRBV6-5	-	TRBJ1-1	-	CASSYSPGNTEAFF	TGTGCCAGCAGTTACTCGCCGGGGAACACTGAAGCTTTCTTT
TRBV4-2	TRBD2	TRBJ2-1	-	CASREVLASYNEQFF	TGTGCCAGCAGAGAGGTACTAGCGAGCTACAATGAGCAGTTCTTC
TRBV5-6	-	TRBJ2-5	-	CASSLAAGPGETQYF	TGTGCCAGCAGCTTGGCGGCGGGCCCGGGGGAGACCCAGTACTTC
TRBV11-2	-	TRBJ2-5	-	CASSLPGETQYF	TGTGCCAGCAGCTTGCCGGGGGAGACCCAGTACTTC
TRBV6-6	-	TRBJ1-1	-	CASSYDGLTNTEAFF	TGTGCCAGCAGTTACGACGGATTGACGAACACTGAAGCTTTCTTT
TRBV4-1	TRBD2	TRBJ2-3	-	CASSLGTSGPRRTDTQYF	TGCGCCAGCAGCCTCGGGACTAGCGGACCGAGACGCACAGATACGCAGTATTTT
TRBV28	-	TRBJ2-7	-	CASSLSGSRYEQYF	TGTGCCAGCAGTTTATCCGGGAGTAGGTACGAGCAGTACTTC
TRBV5-6	TRBD2	TRBJ2-1	-	CASSLEREYTNEQFF	TGTGCCAGCAGCTTGGAGCGGGAGTATACCAATGAGCAGTTCTTC
TRBV6-1	-	TRBJ2-1	-	CASSELPEGEQFF	TGTGCCAGCAGTGAACTTCCCGAAGGTGAGCAGTTCTTC
TRBV7-8	-	TRBJ2-2	-	CASSLGRGTGELFF	TGTGCCAGCAGCCTTGGGCGGGGCACCGGGGAGCTGTTTTTT
TRBV9	-	TRBJ1-1	-	CASSVEGENTEAFF	TGTGCCAGCAGCGTAGAGGGGGAGAACACTGAAGCTTTCTTT
TRBV6-6	-	TRBJ1-5	-	CASIITAGGNQPQHF	TGTGCCAGTATAATAACAGCGGGCGGCAATCAGCCCCAGCATTTT
TRBV6-1	-	TRBJ2-3	-	CASSGTLGMQDTQYF	TGTGCCAGCAGTGGGACACTAGGAATGCAAGATACGCAGTATTTT
TRBV28	TRBD2	TRBJ2-7	-	CASSLGLAGVMGNEQYF	TGTGCCAGCAGTCTGGGACTAGCGGGAGTCATGGGCAACGAGCAGTACTTC
TRBV4-3	-	TRBJ2-1	-	CASSQATGRYNEQFF	TGCGCCAGCAGCCAAGCGACTGGCCGCTACAATGAGCAGTTCTTC
TRBV6-1	-	TRBJ2-4	-	CASSEWELAKNIQYF	TGTGCCAGCAGTGAATGGGAACTAGCCAAAAACATTCAGTACTTC